This entry lists 20 T cell receptor beta chains sequenced from one sample in a study of blood T cell repertoires in COVID-19. Some clones are missing from TCRdb's copy, which holds only in-frame ones; the method was immunoSEQ multiplex PCR. The sample lists roughly 130,000 clones, approximately 80% occurring once. The material sequenced was peripheral blood. Receptors were obtained from a man between 65 and 85 years old with acute or convalescent COVID-19.

The chain recombines TRBV6-6 with TRBJ2-3, with D possibly matching TRBD1 (5 bases). Germline values: CDR1 MNHNY, CDR2 SVGAGI (reference sequence). The CDR3 contains 14 residues. V was cut by 7 bases and J by 4 bases, with 15 bases left in between. Written as DNA, the CDR3 is TGTGCCAGCACTGGCAGGGTGAATGCAGATACGCAGTATTTT. Its translation is CASTGRVNADTQYF.

V and J are TRBV6-5 and TRBJ1-6, with TRBD1 matching over 7 bases. The CDR3 runs to 15 residues. Germline CDR1 MNHEY, CDR2 SVGAGI. The V and J ends lost 2 bases and 9 bases, in that order; junction bases with no gene match: 7. In DNA, the CDR3 is TGTGCCAGCAGTTACAGTCAGGGGGATAGTTCACCCCTCCACTTT. This codes for CASSYSQGDSSPLHF.

The chain recombines TRBV9 with TRBJ2-5; 10 nucleotides align to TRBD2. V lost 1 base to trimming and J lost 5 bases; unmatched junction nucleotides: 8. The CDR3 is 16 amino acids. The germline V gene encodes CDR1 SGDLS and CDR2 YYNGEE. The CDR3 sequence is CASSVMASGGGETQYF. The CDR3 DNA follows: TGTGCCAGCAGCGTAATGGCTAGCGGGGGTGGGGAGACCCAGTACTTC. The entire variable domain, with the rest obtained from reference TRBV9 and TRBJ2-5, is as follows: DSGVTQTPKHLITATGQRVTLRCSPRSGDLSVYWYQQSLDQGLQFLIQYYNGEERAKGNILERFSAQQFPDLHSELNLSSLELGDSALYFCASSVMASGGGETQYFGPGTRLLVL.

The chain recombines TRBV5-1 with TRBJ1-2, with TRBD1 identical over 7 bases. Germline V gene data show CDR1 as SGHRS and CDR2 as YFSETQ. The V gene end was trimmed by 3 bases and the J gene end by 8 bases; junction bases not matched to a gene: 10. CDR3 size: 14 residues. The CDR3 nucleotides read TGCGCCAGCAGCTACGGAGAGGGGGCTGCAGGCTACACCTTC. Its protein is CASSYGEGAAGYTF.

This chain connects TRBV18 to TRBJ1-2; tentative D call: TRBD1 (5 bases). The germline V gene encodes CDR1 KGHSH and CDR2 LQKENI. This CDR3 comprises 13 residues. V lost 2 bases and J lost 6, with 10 bases in between. CDR3 bases: TGTGCCAGCTCACCAACAGGAGTGGATGGCTACACCTTC. This codes for CASSPTGVDGYTF.

V and J are TRBV5-1 and TRBJ2-5; TRBD1 aligns across 9 bases. V was clipped by 4 bases and J by 5 bases; unmatched bases: 6. The germline gives CDR1 SGHRS, CDR2 YFSETQ. The CDR3 has 14 residues. The CDR3 nucleotides are TGCGCCAGCAGCGCGACAGGGGGGAAGGAGACCCAGTACTTC. It is translated as CASSATGGKETQYF.

The chain recombines TRBV11-2 with TRBJ1-1; 9 bases are shared with TRBD1. The ends lost 0 bases at V and 10 bases at J; junction bases unmatched: 12. Germline CDR1 reads SGHAT; CDR2 reads FQNNGV. This CDR3 is 16 amino acids long. The DNA for the CDR3 is TGTGCCAGCAGCTTAGAGGGGACAGGGTTTTCGTATGCAGCTTTCTTT. This encodes CASSLEGTGFSYAAFF.

V is TRBV5-1 and J is TRBJ1-2; no clear D gene. This CDR3 region has 13 residues. Looked up from germline, CDR1 is SGHRS and CDR2 is YFSETQ. V was clipped by 2 bases and J by 2 bases, with 7 bases between them. CDR3 residues: CASSFTGNYGYTF. The CDR3 bases are TGCGCCAGCAGCTTCACGGGGAACTATGGCTACACCTTC.

The rearrangement joins TRBV30 to TRBJ2-1; D unclear. The CDR3 contains 14 residues. Between the trimmed V and J ends, which lost 0 bases and 9 bases, there was a span of 15 bases. Germline CDR1 is GTSNPN and CDR2 is SVGIG (reference sequence). DNA for the CDR3: TGTGCCTGGAGTGTTTCCCCTGGCGGTAGTGAGCAGTTCTTC. Encoded protein: CAWSVSPGGSEQFF.

In DNA, the CDR3 is TGTGCCAGCAGCCTTAACAGGGCCGGGGAGCTGTTTTTT. The encoded protein is CASSLNRAGELFF. The chain uses TRBV3-1 (or the pseudogene TRBV3-2) and TRBJ2-2; tentatively, D is TRBD1 (6 bases). Trimming removed 4 bases from V and 6 bases from J, with 9 bases in between. CDR1 and CDR2 (germline): LGHDT, YNNKEL (reference sequence). The CDR3 covers 13 residues.

This chain joins TRBV10-3 and TRBJ2-2; no reliable D call. Trimming left V 2 bases short and J 1 base short, with 11 bases between. Germline CDR1 is ENHRY and CDR2 is SYGVKD. The CDR3 runs to 16 residues. CDR3 DNA: TGTGCCATCAGTGAGCCGCGAGCGTTGAACACCGGGGAGCTGTTTTTT. It yields the protein CAISEPRALNTGELFF.

The V call is TRBV6-5, the J call TRBJ2-1; 10 bases are a match to TRBD2. Germline V gives CDR1 MNHEY, CDR2 SVGAGI. The CDR3 consists of 15 residues. J gave up 3 bases and V 9 bases, and 8 bases lay outside the gene matches. The CDR3 DNA follows: TGTGCCAGTCTCCGCTCTAGCGGGGGCTACAATGAGCAGTTCTTC. Translating it yields CASLRSSGGYNEQFF.

The chain joins TRBV28 to TRBJ1-1, with 8 bases matching TRBD1. Trimming removed 6 bases from V and 1 base from J; junction bases left unmatched: 7. CDR1 and CDR2 (germline): MDHEN, SYDVKM. The CDR3 has 15 amino acids. CDR3 sequence: CASRGAGGANTEAFF. Here the CDR3 DNA reads TGTGCCAGCAGAGGCGCAGGGGGCGCGAACACTGAAGCTTTCTTT.

The CDR3 region has the DNA TGCGCCAGCAGCTTGGCCGGTACAGGTCTCGGATCTGGAAACACCATATATTTT. Translation gives CASSLAGTGLGSGNTIYF. The J gene is TRBJ1-3, the V gene TRBV5-1; perhaps TRBD1 as D (5 bases). Trimming pared 0 bases from V and 1 base from J, leaving 17 bases between. The germline gives CDR1 SGHRS, CDR2 YFSETQ. The length of the CDR3 is 18 residues.

The CDR3 DNA is TGCAGTGCTAGTATCGGGGAGTTAGATACGCAGTATTTT. Residues: CSASIGELDTQYF. The chain uses TRBV20-1 and TRBJ2-3; D perhaps matches TRBD2 (5 bases). V lost 3 bases and J lost 5, with 12 bases in between. The CDR3 covers 13 residues. Germline CDR1 is DFQATT and CDR2 is SNEGSKA (reference sequence).

V is TRBV6-5 and J is TRBJ2-5, with 11 bases that match TRBD1. J gave up 4 bases and V 1 base, and 5 bases lay outside the gene matches. Germline V gives CDR1 MNHEY, CDR2 SVGAGI. The CDR3 runs 16 residues. The CDR3 reads CASSYFGTGGGETQYF. The CDR3 nucleotides read TGTGCCAGCAGTTACTTTGGGACAGGGGGAGGAGAGACCCAGTACTTC.

This chain links TRBV2 with TRBJ1-2, with 9 bases that match TRBD1. CDR3 length equals 12 residues. V shed 4 bases and J 7 bases; nucleotides not matched to a gene: 1. Per germline, CDR1 SNHLY and CDR2 FYNNEI. The CDR3 DNA reads TGTGCCAGCAGTGGGACAGGGGTTGGCTACACCTTC. Its translation is CASSGTGVGYTF.

The chain has TRBV5-1 and TRBJ2-5, with 9 bases aligning to TRBD1. This CDR3 has 16 amino acids. J lost 1 base, V lost 6 bases, and 10 bases had no gene match. From germline, CDR1 is SGHRS and CDR2 YFSETQ. The CDR3 DNA reads TGCGCCAGCACGGGACAGGGAAGCCTCCCCCAAGAGACCCAGTACTTC. It yields the protein CASTGQGSLPQETQYF.

The chain uses TRBV14 and TRBJ1-5; 7 bases fit TRBD1. CDR3 length: 17 amino acids. After removal of 6 bases from V and 0 bases from J, the junction contained 11 bases not matched to a gene. Germline CDR1 SGHDN, CDR2 FVKESK. The CDR3 region is CASRIGRQGHSNQPQHF. The CDR3 region has the DNA TGTGCCAGCAGAATAGGACGACAGGGACATAGCAATCAGCCCCAGCATTTT.

This chain links TRBV19 with TRBJ2-1; D is unclear. Germline CDR1 and CDR2: LNHDA and SQIVND (reference sequence). The CDR3 sequence is 14 residues long. Deletions cut 3 bases from V and 5 bases from J, with 11 bases between. The CDR3 DNA sequence: TGTGCCAGTAGTATTGCGACAATTAACAATGAGCAGTTCTTC. Residues: CASSIATINNEQFF.